Included here is one T cell receptor beta chain sequence, with context. The length of the CDR3 is 15 residues. Germline V gives CDR1 ENHRY, CDR2 SYGVKD. Trimming stripped 4 bases from V and 0 bases from J, with 9 bases between. The data were obtained in a study of read filtering for tumor transcriptome and immune sequencing. Turning to the study itself: After DNase treatment, RNA was made into whole-transcriptome libraries.

From about 400 ng of RNA, a library with molecular barcoded alpha/delta and beta/gamma adaptors was made. One entry per CDR3 protein, called by TCRdb with MiXCR from the reads. The repertoire holds about 39,000 distinct CDR3 sequences, with less than 15% as singletons. The specimen was a population of CD138-negative cells sorted from bone marrow. J is TRBJ2-2 and V is TRBV10-3; tentatively, D is TRBD1 or TRBD2 (5 bases each). The origin of this receptor is a donor over 35 with multiple myeloma. DNA for the CDR3: TGTGCCATCAGTGCCGGGACCCCGAACACCGGGGAGCTGTTTTTT. Amino acid sequence: CAISAGTPNTGELFF.